A single T cell receptor beta chain is shown here with its context. The data were obtained in a study of tumor T cells in aggressive B-cell lymphoma. The CDR3 is 12 residues long. V was pared by 4 bases and J by 6 bases, with 9 bases between. CDR1 is SGHDN and CDR2 is FVKESK in the germline V gene. Produced via immunoSEQ multiplex PCR; TCRdb's table is partial and in-frame only. The sample consists of roughly 840 clones, roughly 90% of them appearing once. Material for sequencing was tumor tissue. The sequence came from an adult with diffuse large B cell lymphoma. V is TRBV14 and J is TRBJ1-1; no firm D call. The CDR3 here is CASSRSGPEAFF. In DNA, the CDR3 is TGTGCCAGCAGCCGCTCTGGCCCTGAAGCTTTCTTT.